The 26 T cell receptor beta chains below were found in one sample sequenced in a study of blood T cell repertoires in COVID-19. Generated by immunoSEQ multiplex PCR, the TCRdb table keeps only in-frame clones and is missing some. Here the sample spans roughly 250,000 clones, less than 90% being singletons. The sample taken for sequencing was peripheral blood. The source of these receptors is a young woman with COVID-19, enrolled during active disease.

The chain uses TRBV7-2 and TRBJ2-3; 7 bases align to TRBD2. The V gene's germline CDR1 is SGHTA and CDR2 FQGNSA. V lost 4 bases to trimming and J lost 4 bases; unmatched junction nucleotides: 11. This CDR3 is built from 16 residues. CDR3 sequence: CASSWGGQIAADTQYF. The CDR3 DNA reads TGTGCCAGCAGCTGGGGAGGGCAGATCGCGGCAGATACGCAGTATTTT.

The J gene is TRBJ1-2, the V gene TRBV6-5, with 9 bases fitting TRBD1. Germline V gives CDR1 MNHEY, CDR2 SVGAGI. With V trimmed by 2 bases and J by 5 bases, 6 bases remained unmatched. This CDR3 is built from 15 residues. CDR3 bases: TGTGCCAGCAGTTACCCCCGACAGGGGGGATATGGCTACACCTTC. Its translation is CASSYPRQGGYGYTF.

The genes are TRBV10-2 and TRBJ2-5, with TRBD2 as a possible D gene (7 bases). Per germline, CDR1 WSHSY and CDR2 SAAADI. The CDR3 has 16 residues. Trimming removed 6 bases at V and 4 bases at J, with 21 bases between. CDR3 in amino acids: CASSLEGGGFGETQYF. The DNA for the CDR3 is TGCGCCAGCAGCCTTGAGGGGGGGGGCTTTGGAGAGACCCAGTACTTC.

This clone was picked up a small number of times. The V gene is TRBV11-2, the J gene TRBJ1-1; D gene uncertain. This CDR3 region has 12 residues. Germline V gene data show CDR1 as SGHAT and CDR2 as FQNNGV. Trimming stripped 5 bases from V and 8 bases from J, with 12 bases between. Here the CDR3 DNA reads TGTGCCAGCAGCCCCTTGGGCGTCGAAGCTTTCTTT. Protein sequence: CASSPLGVEAFF.

The V call is TRBV27, the J call TRBJ2-7; a weak D match, TRBD2 (6 bases). The CDR3 is made up of 16 amino acids. V lost 1 base, J lost 2 bases, and 15 bases lay in between. Germline lookup yields CDR1 MNHEY and CDR2 SMNVEV (reference sequence). CDR3 coding DNA: TGTGCCAGCAGTTTATTCTGGGCGGGGTCCCCCTACGAGCAGTACTTC. This gives the protein CASSLFWAGSPYEQYF.

The chain uses TRBV20-1 and TRBJ2-7, with D possibly matching TRBD1 (6 bases). Germline CDR1 and CDR2: DFQATT and SNEGSKA (reference sequence). Trimming removed 3 bases at V and 6 bases at J, with 12 bases between. This CDR3 has 12 residues. In DNA form, the CDR3 reads TGCAGTGCTAGTCTCAGGGGTCGCGAGCAGTACTTC. This gives the protein CSASLRGREQYF.

V usage is TRBV15 and J usage is TRBJ2-7, with 12 bases lining up with TRBD2. The CDR3 has 16 residues. CDR1 is LNHNV and CDR2 is YYDKDF in the germline V gene (reference sequence). Trimming removed 1 base from V and 6 bases from J; junction bases left unmatched: 7. Here the CDR3 DNA reads TGTGCCACCAGCAGAGGAACTAGCGGGGGGCAAGCCGAGCAGTACTTC. Translating it yields CATSRGTSGGQAEQYF.

About this clone itself: An end of the junction differs from the germline gene, which may be a read error. The chain is built from TRBV28 and TRBJ1-2; perhaps TRBD1 as D (6 bases). CDR3 length: 16 amino acids. In germline, CDR1 is MDHEN, CDR2 SYDVKM. The CDR3 sequence: CASRLFYMTGLYGYTF. CDR3 DNA: TGTGCCAGCAGATTATTCTATATGACAGGCTTGTATGGCTACACCTTC.

V gene TRBV18 combines with J gene TRBJ2-5; 12 nucleotides agree with TRBD1. Germline trimming cut 2 bases from V and 5 bases from J; bases unmatched to any gene: 9. The germline gives CDR1 KGHSH, CDR2 LQKENI. This CDR3 region has 17 residues. CDR3 DNA sequence: TGTGCCAGCTCACCAAGAGGAGGGACAGGGGGCTTGGAGACCCAGTACTTC. It specifies CASSPRGGTGGLETQYF. The entire variable domain, with the rest obtained from reference TRBV18 and TRBJ2-5, is as follows: NAGVMQNPRHLVRRRGQEARLRCSPMKGHSHVYWYRQLPEEGLKFMVYLQKENIIDESGMPKERFSAEFPKEGPSILRIQQVVRGDSAAYFCASSPRGGTGGLETQYFGPGTRLLVL.

The chain employs TRBV7-9 and TRBJ1-6; D might be TRBD1 (5 bases). CDR3 length: 17 residues. Germline-derived CDR1 and CDR2 are SEHNR and FQNEAQ (reference sequence). Trimming pared 2 bases from V and 9 bases from J, leaving 20 bases between. CDR3 coding DNA: TGTGCCAGCAGCTTAAGGGGTTCGGAGAAAGGGGTTTCACCCCTCCACTTT. Amino acids: CASSLRGSEKGVSPLHF.

The rearrangement joins TRBV28 to TRBJ2-3; D gene unclear. V lost 8 bases to trimming and J lost 5 bases, with 14 bases between them. Germline CDR1 MDHEN, CDR2 SYDVKM. This CDR3 contains 13 residues. This CDR3 reads CASAGATRDTQYF. The CDR3 DNA reads as TGTGCCAGCGCCGGAGCTACCAGAGATACGCAGTATTTT.

This sequence joins TRBV28 and TRBJ1-5; 8 bases line up with TRBD1. Looked up from germline, CDR1 is MDHEN and CDR2 is SYDVKM. Germline trimming cut 1 base from V and 5 bases from J; bases unmatched to any gene: 7. This CDR3 spans 16 amino acids. CDR3 loop: CASSLFAGGYDQPQHF. CDR3 nucleotide sequence: TGTGCCAGCAGTTTATTTGCAGGGGGCTACGATCAGCCCCAGCATTTT.

The rearrangement joins TRBV7-8 to TRBJ2-7; 7 positions match TRBD1. V lost 6 bases and J lost 2; bases outside the gene matches: 7. Germline CDR1 is SGHVS and CDR2 is FQNEAQ. The CDR3 loop spans 14 amino acids. DNA for the CDR3: TGTGCCAGCAGTCGACAGGGAAATCCCTACGAGCAGTACTTC. Protein: CASSRQGNPYEQYF.

The V gene is TRBV30, the J gene TRBJ2-4; TRBD1 aligns across 9 bases. Germline CDR1 and CDR2: GTSNPN and SVGIG (reference sequence). V dropped 4 bases and J dropped 3; count of bases not matched to a gene: 7. There are 15 residues in the CDR3. Here the CDR3 DNA reads TGTGCCTGGACTTACAGGGGGCTAGGCAAAAACATTCAGTACTTC. Its protein is CAWTYRGLGKNIQYF. The full variable domain, completed using reference TRBV30 and TRBJ2-4, is SQTIHQWPATLVQPVGSPLSLECTVEGTSNPNLYWYRQAAGRGLQLLFYSVGIGQISSEVPQNLSASRPQDRQFILSSKKLLLSDSGFYLCAWTYRGLGKNIQYFGAGTRLSVL.

The gene calls are TRBV2 and TRBJ1-1, with D perhaps TRBD1 (6 bases). The V end lost 10 bases, the J end lost 0 bases, and 15 bases lay between the germline ends. CDR3 length: 14 residues. Germline V gene sequence: CDR1 SNHLY, CDR2 FYNNEI. CDR3 protein: CATTGQRMNTEAFF. CDR3 nucleotides: TGTGCCACCACAGGGCAGAGAATGAACACTGAAGCTTTCTTT.

The V and J genes are TRBV10-1 and TRBJ2-7; 12 nucleotides line up with TRBD2. CDR1 is WNHNN and CDR2 is SYGVQD in the germline V gene (reference sequence). The V segment lost 0 bases and the J segment 4 bases; nucleotides outside the gene matches: 1. This CDR3 is built from 15 residues. Here the CDR3 DNA reads TGCGCCAGCAGTGAGTCGACTAGCGGGGGTTACGAGCAGTACTTC. Translating gives CASSESTSGGYEQYF.

The genes are TRBV6-5 and TRBJ1-2; 10 bases match TRBD1. CDR1 and CDR2 (germline): MNHEY, SVGAGI. The length of the CDR3 is 13 residues. Trimming cost V 10 bases and J 4 bases; bases outside gene matches: 6. In nucleotides, the CDR3 is TGTGCCACGGCCCGGGACAGGGGCTATGGCTACACCTTC. It specifies CATARDRGYGYTF.

The J gene is TRBJ2-1, the V gene TRBV3-1 (or the pseudogene TRBV3-2); D unresolved. CDR1 is LGHDT, CDR2 YNNKEL, per germline (reference sequence). The CDR3 has 15 amino acids. Deletions cut 1 base from V and 7 bases from J, with 14 bases between. The CDR3: CASSQGRSSVNEQFF. The CDR3 DNA is TGTGCCAGCAGCCAAGGTCGCTCCAGCGTTAATGAGCAGTTCTTC.

The rearrangement joins TRBV5-5 to TRBJ1-4, with 7 nucleotides matching TRBD1. Germline loops: CDR1 SGHKS, CDR2 YYEKEE (reference sequence). The V and J ends lost 6 bases and 5 bases, in that order; junction bases with no gene match: 10. The CDR3 totals 15 residues. This CDR3 reads CASTSRGTVNEKLFF. CDR3 nucleotide sequence: TGTGCCAGCACCTCCCGCGGGACAGTAAATGAAAAACTGTTTTTT.

The chain combines TRBV21-1 with TRBJ2-3; the DNA was not used to check the table's D call, TRBD2. TRBV21-1 is recorded as a pseudogene. The CDR3 sequence is 10 residues long. The CDR3 region is CASDSDTQYF. In DNA form, the CDR3 reads TGTGCCAGCGACTCAGATACGCAGTATTTT.

In this sample, this clone turned up a few times. The J gene is TRBJ2-5, the V gene TRBV28, with 7 bases identical to TRBD1. V lost 5 bases to trimming and J lost 3 bases; unmatched junction nucleotides: 3. CDR1 MDHEN and CDR2 SYDVKM come from the germline V gene. This CDR3 is 13 amino acids long. The CDR3 region has the DNA TGTGCCAGCAGTGGGACAGTTGAAGAGACCCAGTACTTC. Encoded protein: CASSGTVEETQYF.

This chain uses TRBV7-8 with TRBJ2-5; no firm D call. CDR1 and CDR2 from the germline V gene are SGHVS and FQNEAQ. Trimming shortened V by 5 bases and J by 9 bases, and 10 bases separated the two germline ends. CDR3 length equals 11 residues. The CDR3 loop reads CASSPGGPQYF. DNA of the CDR3: TGTGCCAGCAGCCCCGGTGGGCCCCAGTACTTC.

The chain has TRBV13 and TRBJ1-2, with D perhaps matching TRBD1 (5 bases). The CDR3 has 15 residues. With 6 bases removed from V and 3 bases from J, the gap between germline ends came to 17 bases. Germline loops: CDR1 PRHDT, CDR2 FYEKMQ (reference sequence). CDR3 in DNA: TGTGCCAGCAGATTACAGGTTTCAGGCGACTATGGCTACACCTTC. Translation gives CASRLQVSGDYGYTF.

This chain joins TRBV11-2 and TRBJ2-2; the D is unclear. Trimming stripped 1 base from V and 7 bases from J, with 16 bases between. Germline V gene sequence: CDR1 SGHAT, CDR2 FQNNGV. This CDR3 contains 16 residues. The CDR3 here is CASSLVAPVGRGELFF. Written as DNA, the CDR3 is TGTGCCAGCAGCTTAGTTGCCCCTGTTGGCCGCGGGGAGCTGTTTTTT.

DNA of the CDR3: TGTGCCAGCAGCCCCCAGGACAAAGCGCAGTACTTC. Translating it yields CASSPQDKAQYF. The gene calls are TRBV3-1 (or the pseudogene TRBV3-2) and TRBJ2-7; D perhaps matches TRBD1 (5 bases). The germline V gene has CDR1 LGHDT and CDR2 YNNKEL (reference sequence). The germline V and J ends were trimmed by 4 bases and 9 bases, with 13 bases remaining between them. This CDR3 contains 12 residues.

The rearrangement joins TRBV2 to TRBJ2-7; D is possibly TRBD1 (5 bases). This CDR3 region has 13 residues. Looked up from germline, CDR1 is SNHLY and CDR2 is FYNNEI. The germline V and J ends were trimmed by 6 bases and 3 bases, with 12 bases remaining between them. The CDR3 is CASSTDSNYEQYF. In DNA, the CDR3 is TGTGCCAGCAGCACAGACAGCAACTACGAGCAGTACTTC.